These T cell receptor beta chains were read from a single sample in a study of identical twins. TCRdb ran MiXCR on the 5' RACE reads and lists one entry per CDR3 protein. The sample yields 230,000 or so distinct CDR3 sequences, about 8% seen once. Separately, the same data were catalogued under a study of yellow fever vaccine responses in identical twins.

Source material: CD8+ T cells sorted from blood. Receptors were obtained from a woman aged 18 to 35 in good health. CDR3s include the opening cysteine and the closing phenylalanine or tryptophan. D genes are given only for firm matches. Rows give clone size only sometimes, using once, few, many, or a class for an expanded clone.

-	-	TRBV27	TRBJ2-7	CASSLAGGLSEQYF	TGTGCCAGCAGTTTAGCCGGGGGGCTCTCCGAGCAGTACTTC
many	-	TRBV29-1	TRBJ2-2	CSVALRSANTGELFF	TGCAGCGTTGCCCTGAGGAGCGCGAACACCGGGGAGCTGTTTTTT
few	-	TRBV2	TRBJ2-5	CASSEPPRGETQYF	TGTGCCAGCAGTGAACCTCCCAGGGGTGAGACCCAGTACTTC
few	-	TRBV20-1	TRBJ2-3	CSANNASLRSDTQYF	TGCAGTGCTAATAACGCTAGCCTCAGAAGTGATACGCAGTATTTT
many	-	TRBV7-9	TRBJ2-3	CASSFHREVEDTQYF	TGTGCCAGCAGCTTCCACAGGGAAGTTGAAGATACGCAGTATTTT
few	TRBD2	TRBV27	TRBJ2-5	CASSLLAGLAGGNQETQYF	TGTGCCAGCAGTTTACTAGCCGGACTAGCGGGGGGGAACCAAGAGACCCAGTACTTC
few	TRBD2	TRBV20-1	TRBJ2-2	CSAREGARGDTGELFF	TGCAGTGCTAGAGAGGGGGCGCGGGGGGACACCGGGGAGCTGTTTTTT
few	TRBD1	TRBV29-1	TRBJ2-7	CSVLRTGTGYEQYF	TGCAGCGTCCTACGGACAGGGACGGGTTACGAGCAGTACTTC
-	-	TRBV20-1	TRBJ2-7	CSVKSGPRGEQYF	TGCAGTGTTAAGTCGGGGCCTCGGGGCGAGCAGTACTTC
-	-	TRBV20-1	TRBJ1-1	CSARDLGSEAFF	TGCAGTGCTAGAGACTTGGGATCGGAAGCTTTCTTT
-	TRBD2	TRBV18	TRBJ2-2	CASSRWTSENTGELFF	TGTGCCAGCTCAAGGTGGACTAGCGAAAACACCGGGGAGCTGTTTTTT
-	TRBD2	TRBV29-1	TRBJ2-2	CSVEGLAGSNTGELFF	TGCAGCGTTGAAGGGTTAGCGGGATCGAACACCGGGGAGCTGTTTTTT
-	TRBD2	TRBV2	TRBJ2-3	CASSSGLAGVSSTDTQYF	TGTGCCAGCAGTTCTGGACTAGCGGGGGTGTCAAGCACAGATACGCAGTATTTT
many	-	TRBV4-3	TRBJ2-7	CASSQDRAGTYEQYF	TGCGCCAGCAGCCAAGATCGAGCAGGTACCTACGAGCAGTACTTC
-	TRBD2	TRBV6-2/TRBV6-3	TRBJ2-1	CASNSGSFYNEQFF	TGTGCCAGCAATAGCGGGAGTTTTTACAATGAGCAGTTCTTC
-	-	TRBV11-1	TRBJ2-3	CASSLPTGTPLFTDTQYF	TGTGCCAGCAGCCTCCCCACGGGGACTCCGTTGTTCACAGATACGCAGTATTTT
few	-	TRBV29-1	TRBJ1-2	CSVEVRAPGYTF	TGCAGCGTTGAAGTTCGGGCTCCCGGCTACACCTTC
many	TRBD2	TRBV5-1	TRBJ2-7	CASSPSGSGSYEQYF	TGCGCCAGCAGCCCGAGCGGGAGTGGGTCCTACGAGCAGTACTTC
few	TRBD2	TRBV20-1	TRBJ2-3	CSARGLATRTDTQYF	TGCAGTGCCCGGGGACTAGCGACGCGCACAGATACGCAGTATTTT
many	TRBD2	TRBV6-2/TRBV6-3	TRBJ2-1	CASSQGTSANEQFF	TGTGCCAGCAGTCAAGGGACTAGCGCCAATGAGCAGTTCTTC
many	-	TRBV3-1	TRBJ2-5	CASSQDPGVETQYF	TGTGCCAGCAGCCAAGATCCCGGGGTAGAGACCCAGTACTTC
few	TRBD2	TRBV27	TRBJ2-7	CASSLSGGAGAYEQYF	TGTGCCAGCAGTTTATCGGGGGGAGCGGGAGCCTACGAGCAGTACTTC
-	-	TRBV15	TRBJ2-7	CATSTTRSSYEQYF	TGTGCCACCAGTACTACACGGAGCTCCTACGAGCAGTACTTC
few	-	TRBV20-1	TRBJ2-7	CSARDFGGEFDEQYF	TGCAGTGCTAGAGATTTTGGCGGGGAGTTCGACGAGCAGTACTTC
-	-	TRBV7-9	TRBJ2-1	CASGPGRGKSSYNEQFF	TGTGCCAGCGGCCCTGGGCGGGGAAAGAGCTCCTACAATGAGCAGTTCTTC
few	-	TRBV6-1	TRBJ2-5	CASTEEGLRGETQYF	TGTGCCAGCACCGAGGAGGGGCTCAGGGGAGAGACCCAGTACTTC
many	-	TRBV5-6	TRBJ2-1	CASRPQGGGNEQFF	TGTGCCAGCAGACCGCAGGGAGGTGGGAATGAGCAGTTCTTC
-	-	TRBV7-9	TRBJ2-2	CASRERSVTGELFF	TGTGCCAGCAGGGAGCGGAGCGTAACCGGGGAGCTGTTTTTT
many	TRBD2	TRBV4-3	TRBJ2-1	CASSRGLAGYNEQFF	TGTGCCAGCAGCCGCGGACTAGCGGGATACAATGAGCAGTTCTTC
-	-	TRBV11-2	TRBJ2-7	CASSFRAYEQYF	TGTGCCAGCAGCTTTCGAGCCTACGAGCAGTACTTC
-	-	TRBV13	TRBJ1-4	CASSPRDNNEKLFF	TGTGCCAGCAGCCCCCGGGACAATAATGAAAAACTGTTTTTT
-	-	TRBV14	TRBJ2-7	CASSRPGFYFYEQYF	TGTGCCAGCAGCCGGCCGGGGTTTTACTTTTACGAGCAGTACTTC
-	TRBD2	TRBV18	TRBJ2-7	CASSPDPLAGPLFYEQYF	TGTGCCAGCTCACCCGACCCCCTAGCGGGCCCACTATTCTACGAGCAGTACTTC
many	TRBD1	TRBV4-3	TRBJ2-1	CASSQSRGPLDEQFF	TGCGCCAGCAGCCAATCTAGGGGGCCCCTCGATGAGCAGTTCTTC
few	-	TRBV7-9	TRBJ2-1	CASSFLGLRYNEQFF	TGTGCCAGCAGCTTTCTGGGACTCCGCTACAATGAGCAGTTCTTC
-	TRBD2	TRBV14	TRBJ2-5	CASSQLISGEETQYF	TGTGCCAGCAGCCAGCTTATAAGCGGGGAAGAGACCCAGTACTTC
few	-	TRBV7-8	TRBJ1-5	CASSSPASNQPQHF	TGTGCCAGCAGCTCTCCCGCTAGCAATCAGCCCCAGCATTTT
-	-	TRBV21-1	TRBJ2-7	CASSKFSFRYEQYF	TGTGCCAGCAGCAAATTTTCCTTTCGCTACGAGCAGTACTTC
-	-	TRBV11-2	TRBJ2-1	CASSFGGQLNNEQFF	TGTGCCAGCAGCTTTGGAGGACAGCTTAACAATGAGCAGTTCTTC
few	-	TRBV27	TRBJ2-1	CASSLGNNNEQFF	TGTGCCAGCAGTTTGGGAAACAACAATGAGCAGTTCTTC
-	-	TRBV7-6	TRBJ2-2	CASSLDLTGELFF	TGTGCCAGCAGCCTGGACCTAACCGGGGAGCTGTTTTTT
few	TRBD2	TRBV7-8	TRBJ2-1	CASRTRGGRYNEQFF	TGTGCCAGCAGGACTCGGGGGGGGCGATACAATGAGCAGTTCTTC
many	-	TRBV29-1	TRBJ1-2	CSVEDPGFWGTYGYTF	TGCAGCGTTGAAGACCCGGGGTTTTGGGGGACCTATGGCTACACCTTC